What follows are 29 T cell receptor beta chains derived from one specimen sequenced in a study of tumor-infiltrating lymphocytes in primary liver carcinoma. Co-extracted RNA and DNA came from roughly 20-30 mg of unsorted bulk tissue. TCR beta cDNA was prepared out of around 460 ng total RNA by means of a constant-region primer. Libraries covering TCR beta were generated through three nested multiplex PCR rounds (using a slightly modified ARM-PCR). TRBV1-TRBV30 forward and Cbeta reverse primers drove the first two roughly 11-cycle rounds. TCRdb independently ran MiXCR on the multiplex PCR reads; one entry per CDR3 protein. Found here are 95,000 to 100,000 distinct CDR3 sequences, around 66% of them singletons; the top ten hold roughly 12%. The sample consisted of liver tumor tissue from sampling region 2. The sample's subset: tumor region T2, inferior pole. These receptors were taken from a woman in her sixties or seventies with primary liver carcinoma and hepatitis B virus infection.

This clonotype is termed medium-sized. The V and J genes are TRBV11-2 and TRBJ2-5; TRBD2 matches 11 bases. The CDR3 runs to 16 residues. Germline CDR1 SGHAT, CDR2 FQNNGV. V shed 6 bases and J 5 bases; nucleotides not matched to a gene: 11. CDR3 bases: TGTGCCAGCAGACCACCCACTAGCGGGAGCTGGGAGACCCAGTACTTC. Amino acids: CASRPPTSGSWETQYF.

This sequence joins TRBV11-3 and TRBJ2-7, with 7 bases that match TRBD2. This CDR3 region has 14 residues. V lost 6 bases and J lost 5; bases outside the gene matches: 10. Germline loops: CDR1 SGHNT, CDR2 YENEEA. DNA for the CDR3: TGTGCCAGCAGTTTAAGCCGGCGGGAGCACGAGCAGTACGTC. This gives the protein CASSLSRREHEQYV.

Points on this clonotype: The conserved phenylalanine or tryptophan is not found at the CDR3 terminus, so this likely reflects a read error. V gene TRBV11-2 combines with J gene TRBJ2-7; TRBD2 matches at 8 bases. Germline V gives CDR1 SGHAT, CDR2 FQNNGV. The CDR3 is made up of 18 amino acids. The DNA for the CDR3 is TGTGCCAACAGCTTAGATTGGGTCAGTCTAGCGGGTTCCTACGAGCAGTACTAT. This codes for CANSLDWVSLAGSYEQYY.

This clonotype was counted many times. This chain links TRBV7-4 with TRBJ1-5; D remains unclear. There are 14 residues in the CDR3. CDR1 SGHVT and CDR2 SQSDAQ come from the germline V gene. Trimming left V 3 bases short and J 2 bases short, with 8 bases between. CDR3 nucleotides: TGTGCCAGCAGCTTTTCCGGGCGCAATCAGCCCCAGCATTTT. This encodes CASSFSGRNQPQHF.

A note on this clonotype: Since the CDR3 does not end with the conserved phenylalanine or tryptophan, this likely comes from a read error. The DNA is left out, because the CDR3 cannot be placed on it with certainty; the CDR3 is given as TCRdb lists it. The chain couples TRBV11-3 to TRBJ2-7; the table's D call, TRBD1, has no DNA check behind it. CDR1 is SGHNT, CDR2 YENEEA, per germline. Including both end residues, the CDR3 is 15 amino acids long. The CDR3 spells CASSLGTGGSLEEYL.

About this clonotype: This may be a read error, as it is one base from a much larger clone. The chain joins TRBV29-1 to TRBJ1-1, with D uncertain. Trimming stripped 8 bases from V and 1 base from J, with 17 bases between. CDR1 and CDR2 from the germline V gene are SQVTM and ANQGSEA. The CDR3 covers 14 residues. The CDR3 nucleotides read TGCAGCATTGGCCAGACGGGTCCGAACACTGAAGCTTTCTTT. Amino acid sequence: CSIGQTGPNTEAFF.

On this clonotype: A much bigger clone sits one base away, suggesting this may be a read error. The chain joins TRBV28 to TRBJ2-7; D is perhaps TRBD1 (7 bases). The CDR3 spans 15 residues. Germline-derived CDR1 and CDR2 are MDHEN and SYDVKM. The V end lost 6 bases, the J end lost 2 bases, and 17 bases lay between the germline ends. This chain's CDR3 is CASREGAGSPYEQYF. The CDR3, as DNA: TGTGCCAGCAGGGAGGGGGCGGGGAGCCCCTACGAGCAGTACTTC.

This clonotype was observed a handful of times. This could be a read error, since a much larger clone is one nucleotide away. The chain has TRBV6-5 and TRBJ1-2, with 9 positions matching TRBD1. Germline V lookup: CDR1 MNHEY, CDR2 SVGAGI. This CDR3 is built from 11 residues. The CDR3 DNA reads TGTGCCAGCAGCCCGGACAGGGGCTACGCCTTC. Its translation is CASSPDRGYAF.

The J gene is TRBJ2-5, the V gene TRBV11-2, with no clear D. Germline CDR1 reads SGHAT; CDR2 reads FQNNGV. V was cut by 3 bases and J by 3 bases, with 11 bases left in between. The CDR3 has 14 residues. DNA of the CDR3: TGTGCCAGCAGCTTCAAAGGTAGGAAAGAGACCCAGTACTTC. Amino acid sequence: CASSFKGRKETQYF.

This chain connects TRBV11-2 to TRBJ2-1, with 8 bases matching TRBD2. The CDR3 spans 15 residues. Germline V gene lookup returns CDR1 SGHAT and CDR2 FQNNGV. V dropped 4 bases and J dropped 9; count of bases not matched to a gene: 11. In nucleotides, the CDR3 is TGTGCCAGCAGCTCCCCCAGGACTAGCCTGGGTGAGCAGTTCTTC. Translated, it gives CASSSPRTSLGEQFF.

This clonotype was detected once. One end of the junction varies from germline; a read error may be responsible. J is TRBJ2-3 and V is TRBV4-1; D might be TRBD2 (6 bases). The CDR3 length is 16 residues. From germline, CDR1 is MGHRA and CDR2 YSYEKL. In DNA, the CDR3 is TGCGCCAGCAGCCTCCCCCGGGGGTCGGGCACAGATACGCTGTATTTT. Translation: CASSLPRGSGTDTLYF.

This clonotype was recorded a few times. V and J are TRBV12-3 or TRBV12-4 and TRBJ1-4, with D possibly being TRBD1 (5 bases). Trimming took 8 bases from V and 7 from J, leaving 11 bases between them. This CDR3 has 12 residues. The CDR3 bases are TGTGCCAGCTCGGTGGGGACTGAAAAACTGTTTTTT. Residues: CASSVGTEKLFF.

The J gene is TRBJ2-3, the V gene TRBV7-8; D possibly corresponds to TRBD2 (6 bases). The germline V and J ends were trimmed by 4 bases and 2 bases, with 16 bases remaining between them. Germline values: CDR1 SGHVS, CDR2 FQNEAQ. The CDR3 has 16 residues. CDR3 sequence reads: CASSSLAGTNTDTQYF. The CDR3 DNA is TGTGCCAGCAGCTCCCTGGCGGGAACGAACACAGATACGCAGTATTTT.

The sample holds many counts of this clonotype. The chain recombines TRBV14 with TRBJ2-7, with 12 bases that match TRBD2. Trimming cost V 4 bases and J 4 bases; bases outside gene matches: 5. This CDR3 has 15 amino acids. Germline values: CDR1 SGHDN, CDR2 FVKESK. The chain's CDR3 is CASSRTSGILYEQYF. The CDR3 DNA follows: TGTGCCAGCAGCCGGACTAGCGGGATCCTTTACGAGCAGTACTTC.

In this sample, this clonotype turned up a few times. The chain employs TRBV5-8 and TRBJ2-1; TRBD2 matches at 8 bases. Germline V CDR1 and CDR2: SGHTS, YDEGEE. V shed 4 bases and J 0 bases; nucleotides not matched to a gene: 9. This CDR3 region has 17 residues. In nucleotides, the CDR3 is TGTGCCAGCAGCCGCTCGGCGGGGGGTGGCTCCTACAATGAGCAGTTCTTC. Residues: CASSRSAGGGSYNEQFF.

In this sample, this clonotype turned up a few times. This may be a read error, as it is one base from a much larger clone. This chain joins TRBV4-1 and TRBJ2-7; no firm D call. The CDR3 runs to 16 residues. Per germline, CDR1 MGHRA and CDR2 YSYEKL. The CDR3 DNA sequence: TGCGCCAGCAGCCAAGTTCCGGGCTTAGGTTCCTGCGAGCAGTACTTC. Translating gives CASSQVPGLGSCEQYF.

About this clonotype: Given the absence of the conserved phenylalanine or tryptophan at the CDR3 end, a read error is likely. The chain employs TRBV20-1 and TRBJ2-7, with TRBD1 matching 8 bases. Germline V CDR1 and CDR2: DFQATT, SNEGSKA (reference sequence). J was trimmed by 5 bases and V by 0 bases; bases with no gene match: 9. The CDR3 has 15 residues. The CDR3: CSARDQGQGTHEQYS. The CDR3 DNA sequence: TGCAGTGCTAGAGATCAAGGACAGGGAACCCACGAGCAGTACTCC.

The CDR3 region has the DNA TGTGCCAGCACTTCATGGGACAGGGCCACAGATACGCAGTATTTT. Its protein product is CASTSWDRATDTQYF. The V and J genes are TRBV28 and TRBJ2-3; 9 nucleotides match TRBD1. J gave up 2 bases and V 7 bases, and 7 bases lay outside the gene matches. CDR3 length equals 15 residues. Germline V gene data show CDR1 as MDHEN and CDR2 as SYDVKM.

This clonotype has a count of ten or more. The V call is TRBV12-3 or TRBV12-4, the J call TRBJ2-5; 16 nucleotides line up with TRBD2. The junction had 7 bases not matched to a gene; V was cut back by 6 bases and J by 3 bases. The CDR3 contains 17 residues. In nucleotides, the CDR3 is TGTGCCAGCAGCCAAGGGACTAGCGGGAGGGCCGAAGAGACCCAGTACTTC. Encoded protein: CASSQGTSGRAEETQYF.

This rearrangement joins TRBV11-2 to TRBJ2-7; D is possibly TRBD1 (5 bases). The CDR3 length is 13 residues. With 11 bases removed from V and 6 bases from J, the gap between germline ends came to 20 bases. The germline gives CDR1 SGHAT, CDR2 FQNNGV. The DNA of the CDR3 is TGTGCCGACAGCTTAGATCATAACAGCGAGCAGTACTTC. Protein product: CADSLDHNSEQYF.

Remarks on this clonotype: At one of its ends the junction is not consistent with the germline gene, which may arise from a read error. This chain links TRBV5-1 with TRBJ1-2; 9 bases match TRBD1. CDR1 is SGHRS, CDR2 YFSETQ, per germline. The CDR3 has 13 amino acids. Here the CDR3 DNA reads TGCGTCAGCAGCCCAGGACAGGGGAGTGGCTACGCCTTC. It yields the protein CVSSPGQGSGYAF.

The chain couples TRBV11-2 to TRBJ2-5, with 8 bases aligning to TRBD2. The length of the CDR3 is 14 residues. V lost 9 bases and J lost 5; bases outside the gene matches: 11. Germline CDR1 SGHAT, CDR2 FQNNGV. CDR3 coding DNA: TGTGCCAGTGCCTTTACGGGAGGGGGGGAGACCCAGTACTTC. This codes for CASAFTGGGETQYF.

This clonotype was recorded many times. This rearrangement joins TRBV7-9 to TRBJ2-1; possibly TRBD2 for D (6 bases). V lost 5 bases and J lost 4, with 18 bases in between. This CDR3 has 16 residues. Germline CDR1 reads SEHNR; CDR2 reads FQNEAQ (reference sequence). The CDR3: CASSREGRRGYNEQFF. The CDR3 nucleotides are TGTGCCAGCAGCCGCGAAGGACGGAGGGGTTACAATGAGCAGTTCTTC.

About this clonotype itself: Given a much more abundant clone one base away, this may be a read error. The chain joins TRBV10-3 to TRBJ2-3; no reliable D call. Germline loops: CDR1 ENHRY, CDR2 SYGVKD. The CDR3 totals 12 residues. V was trimmed by 7 bases and J by 6 bases, leaving 11 bases between them. The CDR3 nucleotides are TGTGCCATCACTGATGTAAAGGATACGCAGTATTTT. Amino acid sequence: CAITDVKDTQYF.

V is TRBV29-1 and J is TRBJ2-1, with D possibly TRBD2 on 6 matching bases. CDR1 and CDR2 from the germline V gene are SQVTM and ANQGSEA. V was cut by 8 bases and J by 7 bases, with 21 bases left in between. The CDR3 is 14 amino acids. DNA of the CDR3: TGCAGCTCTTCCCTAGCGCGAAGGGGTAATGAGCAGTTCTTC. This sequence encodes CSSSLARRGNEQFF.

The chain links TRBV28 to TRBJ2-1; maybe TRBD1 (5 bases). The germline V gene has CDR1 MDHEN and CDR2 SYDVKM. Trimming left V 5 bases short and J 1 base short, with 15 bases between. The CDR3 has 16 amino acids. CDR3 DNA sequence: TGTGCCAGCAGTCTCACAGGCAGTTTTTCCTACAATGAGCAGTTCTTC. This codes for CASSLTGSFSYNEQFF.

With regard to this clonotype: One base away lies a much larger clone, so this may be a sequencing read error. V is TRBV5-1 and J is TRBJ2-2; D is undetermined. The V gene's germline CDR1 is SGHRS and CDR2 YFSETQ. This CDR3 region has 13 residues. V was clipped by 7 bases and J by 6 bases, with 13 bases between them. The CDR3 DNA is TGCGCCAGCGGTCCAAAGGGTTCCGGGGAGCTGTTTTTT. Translating gives CASGPKGSGELFF.

For this clonotype: A much more abundant neighbour one base away suggests this may be a read error. V and J are TRBV5-1 and TRBJ2-3; no definite D call. Germline CDR1 SGHRS, CDR2 YFSETQ. Trimming took off 7 bases at V and 0 bases at J, with 12 bases between the two ends. The CDR3 totals 14 residues. CDR3 coding DNA: TGCGCCAGCGCAACCGCCGTAAGCACAGATACGCAGTATTTT. This sequence encodes CASATAVSTDTQYF. Combining the CDR3 with reference TRBV5-1 and TRBJ2-3 gives the whole variable domain KAGVTQTPRYLIKTRGQQVTLSCSPISGHRSVSWYQQTPGQGLQFLFEYFSETQRNKGNFPGRFSGRQFSNSRSEMNVSTLELGDSALYLCASATAVSTDTQYFGPGTRLTVL.

In the case of this clonotype: In this CDR3 the conserved last residue, phenylalanine or tryptophan, is missing, so a read error is likely. This chain connects TRBV11-2 to TRBJ2-2; no clear D. Germline V gene sequence: CDR1 SGHAT, CDR2 FQNNGV. This CDR3 has 15 amino acids. CDR3 DNA: TGTGCCATCAGCTTGGCCTGGATAGGGACCGGGGAGCTGTTTCTT. Residues: CAISLAWIGTGELFL.